The present entry profiles one T cell receptor beta chain with its context. Its antigen target is currently unknown. There are no base qualities to consult, and no much larger clone falls within one base. Spanning cysteine to phenylalanine, the CDR3 consists of 15 amino acids. Of the read, only the CDR3 DNA is kept; its 45 bases are in frame from base 1. The germline V gene (reference sequence) supplies CDR1 SEHNR and CDR2 FQNEAQ. The V end gives up 2 bases and the J end 2 bases, leaving 0 bases in the junction not matched to a gene. The sample originates from a study of cytomegalovirus exposure and HLA in healthy donors (dated by TCRdb to about 2017). In the study overall: An earlier analysis of 587 of the donors reported about 280 Gb of sequence data and some 110 million unique TCR beta sequences obtained from approximately 180 million T cells. An early release that covered roughly 600 HLA-typed donors contained about 300 gigabases of sequencing data and tens of millions of unique TCR sequences. Of the roughly 400 genotyped donors, 80% to 90% were placed in the genetic ancestry cluster associated with self-reported Caucasian donors. The study aimed to test whether cataloging public T cell receptors could reveal signatures of past pathogen exposure. The study profiled the T cell repertoires of hundreds of subjects by immunosequencing and related them to cytomegalovirus serostatus. In addition to the first cohort of several hundred subjects, a separate validation cohort of about 120 different subjects was used. High-throughput TCR immunosequencing, statistical association of individual TCRs with disease status, and machine learning were combined to predict cytomegalovirus infection status. To study patterns of TCR occurrence, a later analysis re-analyzed previously published TCR beta repertoires from several hundred donors and added high-resolution HLA genotyping. In the later analysis, no new phenotypic data were used to find candidate immune exposures; instead, reliance was placed on TCR beta sequences and their occurrence across donors. To decide whether each TCR beta V gene segment behaved as functional or pseudogenic, an earlier analysis of fewer than 750 of the donors relied on high-throughput TCR beta sequencing. Donor age, sex, ethnicity and CMV serostatus were compiled alongside the repertoire data. In a later genetic analysis, genome-wide SNP genotypes for about 65% of the 666 donors were used, and that subset was treated as a discovery cohort. All discovery cohort repertoires had been generated using a single sequencing platform. Class I and class II HLA loci were covered by the typing at four-digit resolution. The number of typed donors differed by locus: about 620-630 for A, B, C, DRB1 and DQB1; 522 for DQA1; roughly 600 for DPA1; and 400 to 480 for DPB1. Several DR-DQ haplotypes were handled as single units for association and clustering because linkage in the cohort was strong. Among roughly 370 genotyped donors of the cohort, an average of approximately 230,000 unique TCR beta nucleotide sequences were sequenced per donor, roughly a sixth of them non-productive. Broader findings and caveats from the paper: Presence/absence analyses assumed roughly uniform sequencing depth across donors, an assumption that may not hold. When HLA alleles, especially DR and DQ, strongly co-occurred, attributing TCR associations to individual alleles was difficult. Most CMV-associated TCR beta chains appeared to be HLA-restricted in a later analysis, and the HLA associations seemed to be driven largely by CMV exposure. A later genetic analysis reported fewer N-insertions in productive TCRs among donors in an Asian-associated ancestry cluster than the roughly 700-donor mean. The study gave a list of about 150 TCR beta chains associated with cytomegalovirus. Correlated functional status among segregating V segments might be attributable to linkage disequilibrium, but an unknown experimental factor could not be ruled out. A few of the identified cytomegalovirus-associated TCR beta chains were confirmed in vitro to be specific for cytomegalovirus antigens. An association between a missense DCLRE1C variant and V-gene and J-gene trimming of TCR beta chains was found in a later genetic analysis and replicated in an independent cohort. At a false discovery rate of 0.05, a later analysis linked 15,000 to 20,000 TCR beta sequences to specific HLA alleles. Over 15 rarely observed V segments, including chromosome 9 orphons, were excluded from the earlier analysis of a few hundred of the donors because counts were too low. A group of highly shared sequence variants was considered likely to be a technical artifact of the sequencing pipeline. In this cohort, only TCR beta chains were sequenced, and detectable features were limited by the absence of alpha or paired-chain data. A further reported finding was that TCR beta sequences accurately predicted the HLA-A and HLA-B alleles for most subjects in the first cohort. Most TCR sequences were seen in very few donors, while some public TCRs were found in many individuals. The authors suggested that the approach could potentially be generalized to other disease states and immunological phenotypes. In a later analysis, the rate of TCR association differed among HLA loci, with DRB1 alleles having the most associated TCRs and HLA-C alleles having the fewest. Because HLA typing was missing for some donors at each locus, association tests included only the typed subset. According to a later analysis, parvovirus B19, influenza, CMV and Epstein-Barr virus appeared linked to several top co-occurrence clusters. A later analysis found that HLA-associated TCR beta chains were more clonally expanded and had lower generation probabilities than equally common non-associated chains. In an earlier analysis of under 600 of the donors, most TCR beta V segments were observed in productive rearrangements about 90% or about 30% of the time, broadly matching IMGT annotations. The 87-base-pair reads could not distinguish some IMGT-functional V segments, including TRBV6-2 and TRBV6-3, so those segments were excluded. For the cohort, immune exposure information was limited to CMV serostatus. Cytomegalovirus status was reported to be diagnosed by the classifier with high specificity and sensitivity in both the original and validation cohorts.

The cohort comprised some 730 healthy bone marrow donors. Cohort members were all nominally healthy when sampled, although unrecorded immune exposures were likely present. The donor was CMV seropositive and was included in the group of 250 to 300 seropositive cohort members. A peripheral blood sample was provided by each donor, and peripheral blood mononuclear cells were used for TCR beta sequencing. Genomic DNA was extracted from the blood cell samples with the Qiagen DNeasy Blood Extraction Kit. Libraries were prepared through the immunoSEQ multiplex PCR assay. A mixture of 60 forward primers for TCR Vbeta segments and 13 reverse primers for TCR Jbeta segments was used in the multiplex PCR. Amplification of the CDR3 region of rearranged TCR beta genes was performed with a multiplex PCR assay on genomic DNA. The Illumina HiSeq System was used to sequence the amplified TCR beta libraries as 87-base-pair reads. Per the authors' processing: A later analysis tallied 75 million to 85 million unique TCR beta chains across the 700 or so repertoires, and approximately 11 million of those chains were shared by two or more donors. Raw reads were error-corrected and collapsed into unique sequences with a nearest-neighbor algorithm that merged closely related sequences to remove PCR and sequencing errors. Alignment of CDR3 sequences to IMGT reference sequences was used to assign V, D and J gene segments. For a sequence to be retained, at least a six-nucleotide match to both a V gene segment and a J gene segment was required. A rearrangement was called productive if the CDR3 had no stop codons and remained in frame with V and J, and every other rearrangement was called non-productive. Following IMGT convention, CDR3 was defined as the stretch from the second conserved V-encoded cysteine up to the conserved J-encoded phenylalanine. Sequences without an unambiguous match to a single V gene segment were excluded from the earlier analysis of 500 to 700 of the donors. An earlier analysis of 500 to 700 of the donors classified V segments as functional when productive rearrangements were above 56.7% and as segregating when the standard deviation between donors was above 5%. A statistical classification framework was built for diagnosing cytomegalovirus status from the catalog of TCR beta chain sequences. V and J gene assignment, in a later analysis, came from comparing TCR nucleotide sequences with IMGT/GENE-DB human TR gene sequences. In a later analysis, CDR3 sequences and most-parsimonious VDJ recombination scenarios were assigned using the TCRdist pipeline. In a later analysis, each TCR beta chain was defined by its CDR3 amino acid sequence together with its V-gene family, and reads lacking a unique V-gene family were excluded. In a later analysis, several hundred highly shared, low-generation-probability nucleotide sequences were removed to address suspected cross-contamination and a sequencing artifact. In a later analysis, a clonal expansion index for each public chain was calculated from normalized within-repertoire ranks of inferred template counts. In a later analysis, generation probabilities were computed using a VDJ recombination model fitted to out-of-frame rearrangements, and the results were checked against IGoR. In a later analysis, TCR-TCR, TCR-HLA and TCR-CMV co-occurrence was scored with hypergeometric tests, and a repertoire-size bias correction was applied to TCR pairs. A later analysis estimated false discovery rates by permuting HLA or CMV assignments 20 times. In a later analysis, co-occurring TCRs were grouped using DBSCAN, with TCRdist sequence similarity added in when clustering inside HLA-allele-positive subsets. Repertoires with fewer than 30,000 or more than 120,000 public chains were left out of co-occurrence clustering, as were about five repertoires with anomalous nucleotide sharing. In its TCRdb copy, this immuneACCESS table keeps in-frame sequences only and misses some clones. Where compared with another copy, unresolved V genes explain less than half of these, and the others have no known cause. From that table come the V and J calls and clone size; the DNA was used to work out D and trimming. The sample data list 180,000 or so clones, and roughly 8.7% of these were observed just once. Clones ranked in the top ten supply 1% to 1.5% of the sample.

The chain is encoded by TRBV7-9 joined to TRBJ2-6; 7 junctional bases match TRBD1. The receptor was isolated from a woman in her 30s in good health and CMV-seropositive. Sequencing was done on a sample of PBMCs. The DNA sequence is as follows: TGTGCCAGCAGCTTACAGGGGGCTGGGGCCAACGTCCTGACTTTC. It specifies CASSLQGAGANVLTF.